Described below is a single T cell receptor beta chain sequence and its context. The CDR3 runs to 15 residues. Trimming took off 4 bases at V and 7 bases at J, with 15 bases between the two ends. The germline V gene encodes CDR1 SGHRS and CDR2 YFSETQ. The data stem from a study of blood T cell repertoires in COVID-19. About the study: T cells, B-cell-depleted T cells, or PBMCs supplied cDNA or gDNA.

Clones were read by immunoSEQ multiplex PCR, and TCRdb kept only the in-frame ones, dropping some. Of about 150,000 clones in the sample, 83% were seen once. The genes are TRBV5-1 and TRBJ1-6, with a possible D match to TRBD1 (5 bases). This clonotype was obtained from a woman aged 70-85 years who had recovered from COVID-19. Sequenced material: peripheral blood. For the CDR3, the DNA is TGCGCCAGCAGCGCGGGGGGGGGAAGAAATTCACCCCTCCACTTT. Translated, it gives CASSAGGGRNSPLHF.